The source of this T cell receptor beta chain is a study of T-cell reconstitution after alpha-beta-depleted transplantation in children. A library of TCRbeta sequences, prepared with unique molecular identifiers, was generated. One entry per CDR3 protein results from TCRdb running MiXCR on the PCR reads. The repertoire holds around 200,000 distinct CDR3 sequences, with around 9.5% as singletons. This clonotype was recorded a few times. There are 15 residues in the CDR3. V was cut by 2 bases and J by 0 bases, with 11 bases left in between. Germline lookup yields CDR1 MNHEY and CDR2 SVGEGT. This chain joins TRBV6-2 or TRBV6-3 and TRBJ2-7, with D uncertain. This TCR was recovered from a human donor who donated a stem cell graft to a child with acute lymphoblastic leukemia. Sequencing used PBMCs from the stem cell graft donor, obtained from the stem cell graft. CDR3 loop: CASSYDESSSYEQYF. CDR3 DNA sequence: TGTGCCAGCAGTTACGACGAGTCGAGCTCCTACGAGCAGTACTTC.